This T cell receptor (beta chain) was recovered during a study of T cell changes during pregnancy in multiple sclerosis. The protocol was immunoSEQ multiplex PCR, while the TCRdb copy is restricted to in-frame clones and leaves out a portion. The sample records 70,000 to 95,000 clones, about 93% being singletons. V lost 2 bases and J 1 base, leaving 8 bases between the germline ends. Germline CDR1 and CDR2: MNHNY and SVGAGI (reference sequence). CDR3 length: 14 residues. This sequence joins TRBV6-6 and TRBJ2-5; a possible D gene is TRBD1 (6 bases). Sequencing was performed on peripheral blood, taken in the second trimester of pregnancy. This sequence was found in a female donor in good health, enrolled as a control in a pregnancy study. Here the CDR3 reads CASSYVTGQETQYF. In DNA form, the CDR3 reads TGTGCCAGCAGTTACGTGACAGGCCAAGAGACCCAGTACTTC.